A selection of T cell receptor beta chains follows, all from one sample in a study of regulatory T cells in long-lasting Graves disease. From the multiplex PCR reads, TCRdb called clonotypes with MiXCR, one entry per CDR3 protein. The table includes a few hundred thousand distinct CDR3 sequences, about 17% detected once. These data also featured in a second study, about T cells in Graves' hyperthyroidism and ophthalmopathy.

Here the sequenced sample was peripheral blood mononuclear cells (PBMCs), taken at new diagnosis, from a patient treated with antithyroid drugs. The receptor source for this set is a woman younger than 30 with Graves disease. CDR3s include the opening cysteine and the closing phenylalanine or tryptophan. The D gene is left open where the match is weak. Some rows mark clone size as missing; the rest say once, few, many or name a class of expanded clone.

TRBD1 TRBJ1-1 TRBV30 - CAWSVTGFTEAFF TGTGCCTGGAGTGTGACAGGGTTCACTGAAGCTTTCTTT
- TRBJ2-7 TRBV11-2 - CASSSQSTGYEQYF TGTGCCAGCAGCTCTCAGTCTACAGGGTACGAGCAGTACTTC
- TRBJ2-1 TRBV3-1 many CASSHHVVGPTNEQFF TGTGCCAGCAGCCATCATGTAGTAGGCCCAACGAATGAGCAGTTCTTC
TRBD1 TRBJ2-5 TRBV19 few CASSALQGSRETQYF TGTGCCAGTAGCGCCTTACAGGGGTCGCGGGAGACCCAGTACTTC
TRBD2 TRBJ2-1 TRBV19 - CASSIGGRGYNEQFF TGTGCCAGTAGTATCGGCGGGAGGGGCTACAATGAGCAGTTCTTC
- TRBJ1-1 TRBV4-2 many CASLAWGRDTEAFF TGTGCCAGCCTTGCCTGGGGCCGGGACACTGAAGCTTTCTTT
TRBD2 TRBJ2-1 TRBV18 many CASSDRRVSGRDNEQFF TGTGCCAGCTCAGACCGACGGGTGAGCGGGAGAGACAATGAGCAGTTCTTC
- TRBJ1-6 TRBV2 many CASRKRTGDYNSPLHF TGTGCCAGCAGGAAGAGGACGGGAGACTATAATTCACCCCTCCACTTT
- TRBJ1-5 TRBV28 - CASSFHIGLGASNQPQHF TGTGCCAGCAGTTTTCATATTGGGTTGGGAGCTAGCAATCAGCCCCAGCATTTT
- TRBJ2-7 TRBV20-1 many CSARDQAAGSYEQYF TGCAGTGCTAGAGATCAGGCGGCCGGCTCCTACGAGCAGTACTTC